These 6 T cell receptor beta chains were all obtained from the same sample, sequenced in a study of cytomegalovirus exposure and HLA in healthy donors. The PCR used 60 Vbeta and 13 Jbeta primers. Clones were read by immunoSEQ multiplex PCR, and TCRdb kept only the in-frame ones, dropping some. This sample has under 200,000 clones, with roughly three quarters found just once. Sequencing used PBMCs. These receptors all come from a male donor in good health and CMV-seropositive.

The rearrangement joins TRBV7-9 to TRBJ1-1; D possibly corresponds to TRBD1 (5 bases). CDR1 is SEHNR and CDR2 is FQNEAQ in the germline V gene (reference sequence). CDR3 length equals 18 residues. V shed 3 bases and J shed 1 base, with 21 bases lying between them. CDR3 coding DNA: TGTGCCAGCAGCTTTGGGACTTGGGTACCCAATGAGAACACTGAAGCTTTCTTT. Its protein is CASSFGTWVPNENTEAFF.

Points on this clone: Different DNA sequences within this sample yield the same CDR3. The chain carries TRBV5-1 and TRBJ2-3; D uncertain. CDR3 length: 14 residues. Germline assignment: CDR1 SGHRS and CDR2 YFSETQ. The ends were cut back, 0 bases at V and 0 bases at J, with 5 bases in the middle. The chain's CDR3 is CASSLAQSTDTQYF. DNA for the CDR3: TGCGCCAGCAGCTTGGCCCAGAGCACAGATACGCAGTATTTT.

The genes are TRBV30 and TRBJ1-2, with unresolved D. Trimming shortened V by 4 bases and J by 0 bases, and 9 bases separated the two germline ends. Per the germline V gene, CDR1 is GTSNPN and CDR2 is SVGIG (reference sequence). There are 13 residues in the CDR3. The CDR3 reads CAWKGTANYGYTF. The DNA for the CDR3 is TGTGCCTGGAAAGGCACAGCTAACTATGGCTACACCTTC.

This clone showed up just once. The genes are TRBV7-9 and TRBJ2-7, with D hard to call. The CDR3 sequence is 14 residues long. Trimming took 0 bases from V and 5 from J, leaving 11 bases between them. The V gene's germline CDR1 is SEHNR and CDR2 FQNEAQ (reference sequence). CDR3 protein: CASSLAVLGHEQYF. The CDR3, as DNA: TGTGCCAGCAGCTTAGCGGTTCTGGGCCACGAGCAGTACTTC. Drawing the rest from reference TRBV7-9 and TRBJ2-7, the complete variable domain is DTGVSQNPRHKITKRGQNVTFRCDPISEHNRLYWYRQTLGQGPEFLTYFQNEAQLEKSRLLSDRFSAERPKGSFSTLEIQRTEQGDSAMYLCASSLAVLGHEQYFGPGTRLTVT.

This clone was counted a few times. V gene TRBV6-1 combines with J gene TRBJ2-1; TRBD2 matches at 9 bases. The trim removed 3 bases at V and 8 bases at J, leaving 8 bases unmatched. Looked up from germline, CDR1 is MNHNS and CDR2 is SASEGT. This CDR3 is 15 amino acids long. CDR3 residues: CASSEIAGGADEQFF. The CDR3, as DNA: TGTGCCAGCAGTGAGATTGCGGGGGGGGCGGATGAGCAGTTCTTC.

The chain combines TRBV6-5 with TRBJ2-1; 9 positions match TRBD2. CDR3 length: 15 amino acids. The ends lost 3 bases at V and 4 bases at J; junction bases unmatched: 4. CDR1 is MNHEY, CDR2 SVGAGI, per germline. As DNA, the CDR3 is TGTGCCAGCAGTTATAAAACTAGCGGGTACAATGAGCAGTTCTTC. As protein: CASSYKTSGYNEQFF.